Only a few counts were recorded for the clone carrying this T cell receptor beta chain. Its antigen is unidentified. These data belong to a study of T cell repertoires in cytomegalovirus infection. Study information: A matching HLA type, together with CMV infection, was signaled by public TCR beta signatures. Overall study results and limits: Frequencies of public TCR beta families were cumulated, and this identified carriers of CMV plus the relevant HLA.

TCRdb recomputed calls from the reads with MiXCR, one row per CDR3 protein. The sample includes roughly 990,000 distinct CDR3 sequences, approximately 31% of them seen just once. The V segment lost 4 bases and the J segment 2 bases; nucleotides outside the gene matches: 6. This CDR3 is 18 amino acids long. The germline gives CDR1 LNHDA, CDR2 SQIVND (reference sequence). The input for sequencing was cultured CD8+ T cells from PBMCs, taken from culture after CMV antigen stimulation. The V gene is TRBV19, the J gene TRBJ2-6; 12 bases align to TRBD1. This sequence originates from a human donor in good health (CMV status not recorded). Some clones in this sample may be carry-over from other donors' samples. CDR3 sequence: CASSSRDRGPPGANVLTF. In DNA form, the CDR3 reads TGTGCCAGTAGTAGCCGGGACAGGGGGCCTCCTGGGGCCAACGTCCTGACTTTC.